One sample yielded the 19 T cell receptor beta chains listed below, sequenced in a study of low-dose radiotherapy and immunotherapy resistance in tumors. With TRAV- and TRBV-specific primers, first-strand cDNA was made, covering the alpha and beta chains. Using a constant-region primer together with a V-primer adapter, TCRs were subjected to 15 to 25 PCR cycles of amplification. TCRdb re-analysed the reads in MiXCR, keeping a single row per CDR3 protein. Among some 100,000 distinct CDR3 sequences listed, less than 25% were seen once. As to time point: after trial treatment. The sample's treatment: LDRT plus nivolumab, ipilimumab, low-dose cyclophosphamide and aspirin (RACIN trial). This specimen was PBMCs, taken after low-dose radiotherapy plus immunotherapy. The receptors derive from a male donor with prostate cancer.

Remarks on this clonotype: A read error may explain this, as a much larger clone is one base away. V and J are TRBV1 and TRBJ2-1; TRBD1, the table's D call, lacks a check against the DNA. TRBV1 counts as a pseudogene. There are 16 residues in the CDR3. The CDR3 region is CASSQGGGRRKETQFF. CDR3 nucleotide sequence: TGCGCCAGCAGCCAAGGAGGGGGGAGGAGGAAAGAGACCCAGTTCTTC.

This clonotype was picked up a small number of times. V usage is TRBV11-2 and J usage is TRBJ2-1; D not resolved. Germline CDR1 reads SGHAT; CDR2 reads FQNNGV. Trimming removed 5 bases from V and 2 bases from J, with 7 bases in between. This CDR3 spans 13 amino acids. The CDR3 here is CASSVGTYNEQFF. DNA for the CDR3: TGTGCCAGCAGCGTGGGGACCTACAATGAGCAGTTCTTC.

This clonotype was counted at least ten times. This sequence joins TRBV5-1 and TRBJ1-1, with D uncertain. From germline, CDR1 is SGHRS and CDR2 YFSETQ. CDR3 size: 15 residues. The ends were cut back, 2 bases at V and 0 bases at J, with 11 bases in the middle. The CDR3 DNA sequence: TGCGCCAGCAGCTTCTCAGCTGGGTTGAACACTGAAGCTTTCTTT. It is translated as CASSFSAGLNTEAFF.

The chain has TRBV3-1 and TRBJ2-1; D ambiguous. The CDR3 covers 15 residues. Trimming shortened V by 4 bases and J by 9 bases, and 19 bases separated the two germline ends. Germline lookup yields CDR1 LGHDT and CDR2 YNNKEL (reference sequence). CDR3: CASSLSPGAPVEQFF. In nucleotides, the CDR3 is TGTGCCAGCAGCCTCTCTCCCGGTGCCCCAGTTGAGCAGTTCTTC.

The chain has TRBV11-2 and TRBJ1-1; no clear D. The germline V and J ends were trimmed by 6 bases and 5 bases, with 10 bases remaining between them. Germline values: CDR1 SGHAT, CDR2 FQNNGV. The CDR3 is 12 amino acids. The CDR3 bases are TGTGCCAGCAGGGGTATCCTAACTGAAGCTTTCTTT. Its translation is CASRGILTEAFF.

This clonotype was seen ten or more times. The gene calls are TRBV20-1 and TRBJ1-6; no firm D call. The V end was cut by 6 bases, the J end by 4 bases, with 13 bases between. The V gene's germline CDR1 is DFQATT and CDR2 SNEGSKA (reference sequence). The CDR3 covers 14 residues. The CDR3: CSAFTRAYNSPLHF. CDR3 in DNA: TGCAGTGCGTTTACGAGGGCTTATAATTCACCCCTCCACTTT.

This clonotype was observed at least ten times. The chain carries TRBV7-2 and TRBJ2-5, with D possibly matching TRBD2 (6 bases). Germline CDR1 and CDR2: SGHTA and FQGNSA. This CDR3 has 19 amino acids. The V end lost 5 bases, the J end lost 1 base, and 26 bases lay between the germline ends. CDR3 bases: TGTGCCAGCAGCCCAACATGGGTCCTACTAGCTGCCGCCCAAGAGACCCAGTACTTC. Translating gives CASSPTWVLLAAAQETQYF.

The chain couples TRBV5-1 to TRBJ2-1, with 10 bases that match TRBD2. V lost 0 bases to trimming and J lost 9 bases; unmatched junction nucleotides: 6. From germline, CDR1 is SGHRS and CDR2 YFSETQ. CDR3 size: 15 residues. The CDR3 spells CASSLGLAGEGEQFF. The CDR3 DNA is TGCGCCAGCAGCTTGGGGCTAGCGGGAGAAGGTGAGCAGTTCTTC.

This clonotype was detected ten times or more. The gene calls are TRBV5-6 and TRBJ1-1; D remains unclear. The CDR3 is 16 amino acids. CDR1 is SGHDT and CDR2 is YYEEEE in the germline V gene. Trimming removed 3 bases at V and 0 bases at J, with 15 bases between. DNA for the CDR3: TGTGCCAGCAGCTCCCGTCGGGCACAGTTGAACACTGAAGCTTTCTTT. Protein sequence: CASSSRRAQLNTEAFF.

This clonotype was counted many times. The CDR3 loop is CSASREDRYEQYF. The CDR3, as DNA: TGCAGTGCTTCCCGAGAGGACAGATACGAGCAGTACTTC. The chain has TRBV20-1 and TRBJ2-7; TRBD1 might be the D (6 bases). V lost 5 bases and J 4 bases, leaving 15 bases between the germline ends. CDR3 length: 13 amino acids. Germline values: CDR1 DFQATT, CDR2 SNEGSKA (reference sequence).

This clonotype was detected many times. The chain combines TRBV19 with TRBJ1-1; D call uncertain. Germline values: CDR1 LNHDA, CDR2 SQIVND (reference sequence). CDR3 length: 13 residues. Deletions cut 3 bases from V and 1 base from J, with 6 bases between. The CDR3 sequence: CASSMFRNTEAFF. CDR3 bases: TGTGCCAGTAGTATGTTTAGGAACACTGAAGCTTTCTTT. The variable domain in full, with the rest retrieved from reference TRBV19 and TRBJ1-1, is DGGITQSPKYLFRKEGQNVTLSCEQNLNHDAMYWYRQDPGQGLRLIYYSQIVNDFQKGDIAEGYSVSREKKESFPLTVTSAQKNPTAFYLCASSMFRNTEAFFGQGTRLTVV.

This chain's CDR3 is CASSIGGTTFNEQFF. The CDR3 region has the DNA TGTGCCAGCAGCATTGGGGGGACCACCTTCAATGAGCAGTTCTTC. The chain employs TRBV5-6 and TRBJ2-1, with a tentative D call TRBD2 (6 bases). The germline V gene has CDR1 SGHDT and CDR2 YYEEEE. Trimming stripped 4 bases from V and 6 bases from J, with 17 bases between. This CDR3 has 15 amino acids.

Ten or more counts support this clonotype. The chain carries TRBV3-1 and TRBJ1-4; TRBD1 matches 8 bases. Germline V gene lookup returns CDR1 LGHDT and CDR2 YNNKEL (reference sequence). The CDR3 extends over 14 amino acids. The junction had 6 bases not matched to a gene; V was cut back by 4 bases and J by 8 bases. The CDR3 is CASSPGQGGEKLFF. The CDR3 region has the DNA TGTGCCAGCAGCCCAGGACAGGGAGGCGAAAAACTGTTTTTT.

Note on this clonotype: A far larger clone is one nucleotide away, so this likely arose from a read error. The V call is TRBV6-5, the J call TRBJ1-6; 7 nucleotides agree with TRBD1. This CDR3 is built from 16 residues. Germline loops: CDR1 MNHEY, CDR2 SVGAGI. CDR3 region: CASSYGRGRPNSPLQF. For the CDR3, the DNA is TGTGCCAGCAGTTACGGGAGGGGGCGACCTAATTCACCCCTCCAATTT.

This clonotype was counted ten times or more. The rearrangement links TRBV7-9 to TRBJ1-6; D uncertain. V lost 5 bases, J lost 4 bases, and 9 bases lay in between. CDR1 is SEHNR and CDR2 is FQNEAQ in the germline V gene (reference sequence). The CDR3 has 14 residues. CDR3 nucleotide sequence: TGTGCCAGCAGCCGAGAGGGTTATAATTCACCCCTCCACTTT. The encoded protein is CASSREGYNSPLHF. Based on the CDR3 plus reference TRBV7-9 and TRBJ1-6, the full variable domain is DTGVSQNPRHKITKRGQNVTFRCDPISEHNRLYWYRQTLGQGPEFLTYFQNEAQLEKSRLLSDRFSAERPKGSFSTLEIQRTEQGDSAMYLCASSREGYNSPLHFGNGTRLTVT.

This clonotype showed up many times. V and J are TRBV20-1 and TRBJ1-2; tentatively, D is TRBD1 (6 bases). CDR1 is DFQATT and CDR2 is SNEGSKA in the germline V gene (reference sequence). The CDR3 is 13 amino acids. The CDR3 DNA is TGCAGCACCTTGACAGGAAGTAACTATGGCTACACCTTC. This gives the protein CSTLTGSNYGYTF.

V and J are TRBV14 and TRBJ1-1; TRBD1 is a possible D gene (6 bases). Germline CDR1 is SGHDN and CDR2 is FVKESK. The CDR3 has 16 amino acids. V was shortened by 4 bases and J by 5 bases, with 20 bases between the two germline ends. Here the CDR3 DNA reads TGTGCCAGCAGCCCCTTGAGGGGGGCGGATAATACTGAAGCTTTCTTT. Translating gives CASSPLRGADNTEAFF.

On this clonotype itself: This likely reflects a read error, since a far larger clone is one base away. DNA for the CDR3: TGTGCCAGCAGCTTGACCCTTTATGAGCAGTTCTTC. Amino acid sequence: CASSLTLYEQFF. V usage is TRBV5-3 and J usage is TRBJ2-1; D remains ambiguous. TRBV5-3 is noted as an ORF with a role that remains uncertain. CDR3 length: 12 residues.

This clonotype was counted ten times or more. J is TRBJ1-2 and V is TRBV5-4; tentatively, D is TRBD1 (5 bases). Trimming stripped 0 bases from V and 6 bases from J, with 6 bases between. This CDR3 contains 12 residues. CDR1 and CDR2 (germline): SGHNT, YYREEE (reference sequence). CDR3 coding DNA: TGTGCCAGCAGCTTGGGGGACCATGGCTACACCTTC. Its translation is CASSLGDHGYTF.